This TCR beta chain is from a study of CD8 T cells in Susac syndrome. V lost 0 bases to trimming and J lost 0 bases, with 6 bases between them. The CDR3 has 16 residues. Germline V gives CDR1 LGHNA, CDR2 YSLEER. Both CD4+ and CD8+ T cells were negatively isolated, and TEMRA cells underwent FACS enrichment. Reverse transcription of about 0.45 to 1 ug RNA was performed with random hexamers. One entry per CDR3 protein, called by TCRdb with MiXCR from the immunoSEQ multiplex PCR reads. The sample has about 180,000 distinct CDR3 sequences, roughly 94% seen once. The specimen sequenced was CD4+ T cells from PBMCs. J is TRBJ2-6 and V is TRBV4-3; D ambiguous. This TCR was sampled from a human donor with Susac syndrome. This CDR3 reads CASSQEVRSGANVLTF. CDR3 nucleotides: TGCGCCAGCAGCCAAGAGGTCCGCTCTGGGGCCAACGTCCTGACTTTC.